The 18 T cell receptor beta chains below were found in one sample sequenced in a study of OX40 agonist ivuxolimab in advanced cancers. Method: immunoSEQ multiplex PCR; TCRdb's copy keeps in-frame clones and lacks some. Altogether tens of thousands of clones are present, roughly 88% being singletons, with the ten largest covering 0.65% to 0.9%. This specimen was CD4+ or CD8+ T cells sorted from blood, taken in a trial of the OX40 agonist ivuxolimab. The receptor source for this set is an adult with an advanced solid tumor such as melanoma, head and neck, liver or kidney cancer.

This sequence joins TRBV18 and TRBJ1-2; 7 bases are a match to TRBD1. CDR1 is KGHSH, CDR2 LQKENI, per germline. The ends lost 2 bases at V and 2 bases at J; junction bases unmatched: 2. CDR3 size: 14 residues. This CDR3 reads CASSPTTGNYGYTF. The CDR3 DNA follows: TGTGCCAGCTCACCAACGACAGGGAACTATGGCTACACCTTC.

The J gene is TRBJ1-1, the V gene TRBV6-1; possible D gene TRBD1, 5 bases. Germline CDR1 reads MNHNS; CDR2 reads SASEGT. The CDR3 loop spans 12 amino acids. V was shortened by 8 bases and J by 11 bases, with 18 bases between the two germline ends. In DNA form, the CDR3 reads TGTGCCAGCCATGAAGGGGACCGAGTGGCTTTCTTT. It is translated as CASHEGDRVAFF.

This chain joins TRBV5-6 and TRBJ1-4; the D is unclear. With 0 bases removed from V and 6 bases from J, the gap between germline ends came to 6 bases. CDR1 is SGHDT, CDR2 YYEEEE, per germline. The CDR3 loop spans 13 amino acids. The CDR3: CASSLERDEKLFF. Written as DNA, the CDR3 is TGTGCCAGCAGCTTGGAACGGGATGAAAAACTGTTTTTT.

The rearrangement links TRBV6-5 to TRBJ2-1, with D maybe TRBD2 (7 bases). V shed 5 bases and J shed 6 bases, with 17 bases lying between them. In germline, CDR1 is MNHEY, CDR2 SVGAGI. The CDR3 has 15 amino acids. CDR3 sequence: CASSPPRGGTNEQFF. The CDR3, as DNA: TGTGCCAGCAGTCCTCCAAGGGGGGGGACCAATGAGCAGTTCTTC.

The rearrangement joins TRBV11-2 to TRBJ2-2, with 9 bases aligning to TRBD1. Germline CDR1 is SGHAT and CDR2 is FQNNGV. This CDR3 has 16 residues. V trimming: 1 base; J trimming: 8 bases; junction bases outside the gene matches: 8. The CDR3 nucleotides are TGTGCCAGCAGCTTAGTTACAGGGGGCAACTCAGGGGAGCTGTTTTTT. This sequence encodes CASSLVTGGNSGELFF.

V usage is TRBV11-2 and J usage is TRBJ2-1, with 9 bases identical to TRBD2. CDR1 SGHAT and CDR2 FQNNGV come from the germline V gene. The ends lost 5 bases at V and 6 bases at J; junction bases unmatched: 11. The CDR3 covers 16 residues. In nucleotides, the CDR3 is TGTGCCAGCAGCCAAGTAGCGGCGGGAGGGCCCAATGAGCAGTTCTTC. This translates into CASSQVAAGGPNEQFF.

DNA for the CDR3: TGTGCCAGCAGCAACCCGGCGCGTAGCACTGAAGCTTTCTTT. Amino acid sequence: CASSNPARSTEAFF. This chain links TRBV5-4 with TRBJ1-1, with D uncertain. Trimming stripped 4 bases from V and 4 bases from J, with 14 bases between. The CDR3 has 14 residues. Germline values: CDR1 SGHNT, CDR2 YYREEE (reference sequence).

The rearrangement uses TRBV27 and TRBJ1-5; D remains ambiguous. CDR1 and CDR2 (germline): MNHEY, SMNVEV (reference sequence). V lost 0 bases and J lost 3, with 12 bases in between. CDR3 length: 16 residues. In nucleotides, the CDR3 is TGTGCCAGCAGTTTATCGGGGTGGGCCTACAATCAGCCCCAGCATTTT. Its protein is CASSLSGWAYNQPQHF.

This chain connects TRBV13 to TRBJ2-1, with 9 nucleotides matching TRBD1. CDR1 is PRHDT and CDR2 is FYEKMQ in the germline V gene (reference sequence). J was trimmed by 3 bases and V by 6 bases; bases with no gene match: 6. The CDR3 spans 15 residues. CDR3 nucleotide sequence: TGTGCCAGCAGACCTGACAGGGGGAACTACAATGAGCAGTTCTTC. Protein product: CASRPDRGNYNEQFF.

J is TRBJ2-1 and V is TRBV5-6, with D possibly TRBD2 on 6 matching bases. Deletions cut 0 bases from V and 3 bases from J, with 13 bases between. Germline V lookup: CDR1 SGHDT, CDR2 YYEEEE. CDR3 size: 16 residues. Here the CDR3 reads CASSLGGGIFYNEQFF. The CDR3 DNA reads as TGTGCCAGCAGCTTGGGGGGCGGGATTTTCTACAATGAGCAGTTCTTC.

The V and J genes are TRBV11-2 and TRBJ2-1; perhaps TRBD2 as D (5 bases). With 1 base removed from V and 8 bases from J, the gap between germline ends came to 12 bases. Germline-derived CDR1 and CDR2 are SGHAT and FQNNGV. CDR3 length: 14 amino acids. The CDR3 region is CASSLVRPGDEQFF. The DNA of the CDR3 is TGTGCCAGCAGCTTAGTAAGGCCCGGGGATGAGCAGTTCTTC.

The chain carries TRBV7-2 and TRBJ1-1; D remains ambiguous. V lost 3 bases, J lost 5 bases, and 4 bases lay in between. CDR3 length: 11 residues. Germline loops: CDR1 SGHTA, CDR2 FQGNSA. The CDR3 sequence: CASSFITEAFF. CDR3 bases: TGTGCCAGCAGCTTTATAACTGAAGCTTTCTTT. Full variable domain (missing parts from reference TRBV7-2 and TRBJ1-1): GAGVSQSPSNKVTEKGKDVELRCDPISGHTALYWYRQSLGQGLEFLIYFQGNSAPDKSGLPSDRFSAERTGGSVSTLTIQRTQQEDSAVYLCASSFITEAFFGQGTRLTVV.

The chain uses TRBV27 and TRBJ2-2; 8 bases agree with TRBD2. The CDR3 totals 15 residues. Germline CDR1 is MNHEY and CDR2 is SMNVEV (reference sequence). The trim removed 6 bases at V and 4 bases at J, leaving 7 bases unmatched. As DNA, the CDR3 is TGTGCCAGCAGGGGTGGCGGGGGGAGCACCGGGGAGCTGTTTTTT. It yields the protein CASRGGGGSTGELFF.

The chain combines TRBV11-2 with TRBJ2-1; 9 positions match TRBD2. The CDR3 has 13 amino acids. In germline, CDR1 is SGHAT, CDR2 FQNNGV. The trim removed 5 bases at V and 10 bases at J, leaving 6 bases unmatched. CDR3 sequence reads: CASSRGGAWEQFF. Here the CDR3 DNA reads TGTGCCAGCAGCCGCGGGGGGGCATGGGAGCAGTTCTTC.

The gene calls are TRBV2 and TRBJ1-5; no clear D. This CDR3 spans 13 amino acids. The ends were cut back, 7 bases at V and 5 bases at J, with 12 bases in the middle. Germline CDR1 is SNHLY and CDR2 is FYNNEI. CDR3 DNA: TGTGCCAGCAAAAGTGGCCCTCATCAGCCCCAGCATTTT. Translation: CASKSGPHQPQHF.

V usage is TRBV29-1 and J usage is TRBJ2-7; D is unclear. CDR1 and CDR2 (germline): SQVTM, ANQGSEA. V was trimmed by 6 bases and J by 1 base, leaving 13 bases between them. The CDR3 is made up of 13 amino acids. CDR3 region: CSVTPGSSYEQYF. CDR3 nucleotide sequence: TGCAGCGTCACTCCCGGGTCGTCCTACGAGCAGTACTTC.

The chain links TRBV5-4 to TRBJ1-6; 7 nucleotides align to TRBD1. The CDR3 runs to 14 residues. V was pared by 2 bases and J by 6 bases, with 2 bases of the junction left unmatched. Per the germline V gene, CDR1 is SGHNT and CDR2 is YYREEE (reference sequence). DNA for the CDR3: TGTGCCAGCAGCTTTGCAGGGGGTAATTCACCCCTCCACTTT. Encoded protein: CASSFAGGNSPLHF.

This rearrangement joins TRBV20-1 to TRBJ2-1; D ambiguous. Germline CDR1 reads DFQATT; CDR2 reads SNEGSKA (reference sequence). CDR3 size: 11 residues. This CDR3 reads CSQARFGEQFF. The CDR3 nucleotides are TGCAGCCAAGCCCGGTTCGGTGAGCAGTTCTTC.